This TCR beta chain stems from a study of shared clonotypes between healthy human individuals. CD8 memory pooled CD45RO+ cells and CCR7-negative CD45RA+ TemRA cells. The study, taken as a whole, reports: Some clonotypes were shared by all four sorted-subset donors, while others were not shared. The non-shared ones had lower generation probabilities than the shared ones. A generally larger estimated richness was seen in naive subsets than in memory subsets.

Points on this clone: Its antigen remains unknown.

The authors' processing: There were no quality scores in the junction-only immunoSEQ sequences, so filtering differed. The assay was immunoSEQ multiplex PCR, and TCRdb's table has in-frame clones only and misses some. V, J and clone size derive from that table, while D and trimming were established from the DNA sequence. The sample has some 320,000 clones, roughly 87% seen once. CDR1 MDHEN and CDR2 SYDVKM come from the germline V gene. The CDR3 spans 16 residues. The V end lost 6 bases, the J end lost 0 bases, and 15 bases lay between the germline ends. The chain links TRBV28 to TRBJ1-3; D gene ambiguous. This sequence was found in a man aged 18 to 30 in good health. Material for sequencing was memory CD8+ T cells sorted from blood. Indicated subset: CD45RO+ cells pooled with CCR7-negative TemRA cells. DNA for the CDR3: TGTGCCAGCAGCGCCGCGAGGAGACTCTCTGGAAACACCATATATTTT. The encoded protein is CASSAARRLSGNTIYF.